These T cell receptor beta chains were read from a single sample in a study of blood T cells in healthy people across ages. TCRdb analysed the 5' RACE reads with MiXCR anew, one entry per CDR3 protein. The sample lists 1.5 million to 2 million distinct CDR3 sequences, 30% to 40% occurring once. Input material: blood. The source of these receptors is a human donor in good health. Both conserved end residues are part of each CDR3. The order of the fields is V gene, J gene, D gene, clone size, CDR3 protein, CDR3 DNA. D genes are given only for firm matches. Clone size is stated in some rows and not others, as once, few, many or a class when expanded.

v_gene: TRBV28; j_gene: TRBJ1-2; d_gene: .; abundance: .; CDR3aa: CASSFDRRRGYTF; CDR3nt: TGTGCCAGCAGTTTCGACAGGCGGCGTGGCTACACCTTC
v_gene: TRBV9; j_gene: TRBJ1-4; d_gene: TRBD1; abundance: .; CDR3aa: CASSVTGTGGEKLFF; CDR3nt: TGTGCCAGCAGCGTAACCGGGACAGGGGGAGAAAAACTGTTTTTT
v_gene: TRBV20-1; j_gene: TRBJ1-5; d_gene: .; abundance: .; CDR3aa: CSAIEGGPHQPQHF; CDR3nt: TGCAGTGCTATCGAGGGGGGCCCGCATCAGCCCCAGCATTTT
v_gene: TRBV2; j_gene: TRBJ1-4; d_gene: .; abundance: .; CDR3aa: CASRASGEKLFF; CDR3nt: TGTGCCAGCAGGGCCTCAGGGGAAAAACTGTTTTTT
v_gene: TRBV11-3; j_gene: TRBJ1-1; d_gene: .; abundance: .; CDR3aa: CASSPISGASNTEAFF; CDR3nt: TGTGCCAGCAGCCCCATCTCAGGGGCCTCGAACACTGAAGCTTTCTTT
v_gene: TRBV20-1; j_gene: TRBJ2-1; d_gene: .; abundance: once; CDR3aa: CSARGSRLSGNEQFF; CDR3nt: TGCAGTGCTAGGGGGAGTAGGCTTTCCGGGAATGAGCAGTTCTTC
v_gene: TRBV6-6; j_gene: TRBJ2-7; d_gene: .; abundance: many; CDR3aa: CASSSQGGYEQYF; CDR3nt: TGTGCCAGCAGTTCACAGGGAGGATACGAGCAGTACTTC
v_gene: TRBV2; j_gene: TRBJ2-7; d_gene: .; abundance: .; CDR3aa: CASSDRGVDAYEQYF; CDR3nt: TGTGCCAGCAGTGATAGAGGGGTAGACGCCTACGAGCAGTACTTC
v_gene: TRBV13; j_gene: TRBJ1-1; d_gene: .; abundance: .; CDR3aa: CASSLGRLDPEAFF; CDR3nt: TGTGCCAGCAGCTTAGGCCGGTTGGATCCTGAAGCTTTCTTT
v_gene: TRBV9; j_gene: TRBJ2-5; d_gene: .; abundance: few; CDR3aa: CASSVAGHYQETQYF; CDR3nt: TGTGCCAGCAGCGTAGCGGGCCATTACCAAGAGACCCAGTACTTC
v_gene: TRBV3-1; j_gene: TRBJ2-7; d_gene: TRBD1; abundance: .; CDR3aa: CASSKYRGSYEQYF; CDR3nt: TGTGCCAGCAGCAAGTACAGGGGGTCCTACGAGCAGTACTTC
v_gene: TRBV20-1; j_gene: TRBJ2-7; d_gene: TRBD2; abundance: .; CDR3aa: CSARDQGGGDEQYF; CDR3nt: TGCAGTGCTAGAGATCAGGGCGGGGGAGACGAGCAGTACTTC
v_gene: TRBV7-7; j_gene: TRBJ2-5; d_gene: .; abundance: few; CDR3aa: CASSLVRGGSGTQYF; CDR3nt: TGTGCCAGCAGCTTAGTCCGGGGCGGGTCGGGGACCCAGTACTTC
v_gene: TRBV7-9; j_gene: TRBJ1-6; d_gene: .; abundance: few; CDR3aa: CASSLDTSNSPLHF; CDR3nt: TGTGCCAGCAGCTTGGACACCTCGAACTCACCCCTCCACTTT
v_gene: TRBV7-3; j_gene: TRBJ2-3; d_gene: TRBD2; abundance: many; CDR3aa: CASSLVAAGGPNTQYF; CDR3nt: TGTGCCAGCAGCTTAGTGGCGGCGGGGGGCCCCAATACGCAGTATTTT
v_gene: TRBV4-3; j_gene: TRBJ2-7; d_gene: .; abundance: many; CDR3aa: CASSRAAYEQYF; CDR3nt: TGCGCCAGCAGCCGAGCAGCCTACGAGCAGTACTTC
v_gene: TRBV3-1; j_gene: TRBJ1-2; d_gene: .; abundance: once; CDR3aa: CASSQEWDLYGYTF; CDR3nt: TGTGCCAGCAGCCAAGAGTGGGATCTCTATGGCTACACCTTC
v_gene: TRBV24-1; j_gene: TRBJ2-1; d_gene: .; abundance: .; CDR3aa: CATSDPLWGRDSLDEQFF; CDR3nt: TGTGCCACCAGTGACCCCCTATGGGGGCGCGACTCCTTGGATGAGCAGTTCTTC
v_gene: TRBV6-1; j_gene: TRBJ2-3; d_gene: .; abundance: once; CDR3aa: CASRGRGSGAGPGDTQYF; CDR3nt: TGTGCCAGCAGAGGGCGGGGAAGCGGTGCTGGCCCGGGGGATACGCAGTATTTT
v_gene: TRBV7-2; j_gene: TRBJ1-1; d_gene: .; abundance: .; CDR3aa: CASSLDRPGGAFF; CDR3nt: TGTGCCAGCAGCTTAGACCGTCCGGGGGGAGCTTTCTTT
v_gene: TRBV12-3/TRBV12-4; j_gene: TRBJ1-2; d_gene: .; abundance: few; CDR3aa: CASSFMGGGSYGYTF; CDR3nt: TGTGCCAGCAGTTTTATGGGGGGCGGCTCCTATGGCTACACCTTC
v_gene: TRBV20-1; j_gene: TRBJ2-7; d_gene: TRBD1; abundance: .; CDR3aa: CSASFGTGGYEQYF; CDR3nt: TGCAGTGCTAGCTTCGGGACAGGGGGCTACGAGCAGTACTTC
v_gene: TRBV4-3; j_gene: TRBJ2-2; d_gene: .; abundance: .; CDR3aa: CASSQDYRAGNTGELFF; CDR3nt: TGCGCCAGCAGTCAAGATTACAGGGCTGGGAACACCGGGGAGCTGTTTTTT
v_gene: TRBV29-1; j_gene: TRBJ2-5; d_gene: .; abundance: many; CDR3aa: CSLTRGETQYF; CDR3nt: TGCAGCCTGACTAGAGGGGAGACCCAGTACTTC
v_gene: TRBV12-5; j_gene: TRBJ1-2; d_gene: TRBD1; abundance: .; CDR3aa: CASGLFIGQGIKGYTF; CDR3nt: TGTGCTAGTGGTTTGTTCATTGGACAGGGGATCAAAGGCTACACCTTC
v_gene: TRBV7-2; j_gene: TRBJ2-7; d_gene: .; abundance: once; CDR3aa: CASSPYDQPGFEQYF; CDR3nt: TGTGCCAGCAGCCCCTATGACCAGCCGGGATTCGAGCAGTACTTC
v_gene: TRBV3-1; j_gene: TRBJ2-1; d_gene: .; abundance: .; CDR3aa: CASSQDTPEQFF; CDR3nt: TGTGCCAGCAGCCAAGATACCCCTGAGCAGTTCTTC
v_gene: TRBV11-2; j_gene: TRBJ2-1; d_gene: TRBD2; abundance: .; CDR3aa: CAGSLDSNAGEYNEQFF; CDR3nt: TGTGCCGGCAGCTTAGATAGTAACGCGGGGGAGTACAATGAGCAGTTCTTC
v_gene: TRBV24-1; j_gene: TRBJ1-1; d_gene: .; abundance: .; CDR3aa: CATSDFSGTEAFF; CDR3nt: TGTGCCACCAGTGATTTTTCGGGGACTGAAGCTTTCTTT
v_gene: TRBV13; j_gene: TRBJ1-2; d_gene: .; abundance: few; CDR3aa: CASSLGYPRGGYTF; CDR3nt: TGTGCCAGCAGCTTAGGATACCCTCGTGGTGGCTACACCTTC
v_gene: TRBV6-2/TRBV6-3; j_gene: TRBJ1-1; d_gene: TRBD1; abundance: .; CDR3aa: CASSLRDRGHGGTEAFF; CDR3nt: TGTGCCAGCAGCCTAAGGGACAGGGGGCATGGGGGCACTGAAGCTTTCTTT
v_gene: TRBV12-3/TRBV12-4; j_gene: TRBJ1-1; d_gene: .; abundance: .; CDR3aa: CASSSRIPNTEAFF; CDR3nt: TGTGCCAGCAGTTCCCGAATCCCGAACACTGAAGCTTTCTTT
v_gene: TRBV10-3; j_gene: TRBJ1-1; d_gene: TRBD1; abundance: once; CDR3aa: CAISESRGGQGEAFF; CDR3nt: TGTGCCATCAGTGAGTCGAGGGGGGGACAGGGGGAAGCTTTCTTT
v_gene: TRBV11-1; j_gene: TRBJ2-7; d_gene: TRBD2; abundance: few; CDR3aa: CASSTLAGPTYEQYF; CDR3nt: TGTGCCAGCAGCACACTAGCGGGGCCAACCTACGAGCAGTACTTC
v_gene: TRBV7-9; j_gene: TRBJ1-1; d_gene: .; abundance: few; CDR3aa: CASSLLHLNTEAFF; CDR3nt: TGTGCCAGCAGCTTACTACACTTGAACACTGAAGCTTTCTTT
v_gene: TRBV2; j_gene: TRBJ1-2; d_gene: TRBD1; abundance: .; CDR3aa: CASSELGQGIYGYTF; CDR3nt: TGTGCCAGCAGTGAGTTGGGACAGGGGATCTATGGCTACACCTTC